The 32 T cell receptor beta chains listed next were all sequenced from one sample in a study of T cells in Graves' hyperthyroidism and ophthalmopathy. The source material, RNA transcripts, was used to amplify TCR beta CDR3 regions. Initially, a first-round RT-PCR of the TCR CDR3 employed the HTBI primer set. TCRdb re-analysed the multiplex PCR reads in MiXCR, keeping a single row per CDR3 protein. The table has under 350,000 distinct CDR3 sequences, roughly 23% seen once. Sequencing was done on a sample of blood. Source of these receptors: a woman between 45 and 65 years old with Graves' hyperthyroidism.

The table lists this clonotype with many counts. V and J are TRBV5-1 and TRBJ1-1; D gene uncertain. The V end lost 3 bases, the J end lost 4 bases, and 16 bases lay between the germline ends. The CDR3 covers 15 residues. CDR1 and CDR2 from the germline V gene are SGHRS and YFSETQ. The CDR3 nucleotides are TGCGCCAGCAGCTATCTGGGGAATCGGGGCACTGAAGCTTTCTTT. Translated, it gives CASSYLGNRGTEAFF.

This sequence joins TRBV2 and TRBJ1-2; 9 nucleotides match TRBD1. The CDR3 covers 17 residues. Germline V gene lookup returns CDR1 SNHLY and CDR2 FYNNEI. With 4 bases clipped from V and 7 bases from J, the junction kept 16 bases outside the gene matches. DNA for the CDR3: TGTGCCAGCAGTGCCGACAGGGGGGGGTTTGGGCTCTCTGGCTACACCTTC. This sequence encodes CASSADRGGFGLSGYTF.

V and J are TRBV19 and TRBJ1-1, with D possibly TRBD1 on 6 matching bases. V lost 1 base and J 1 base, leaving 22 bases between the germline ends. The CDR3 is made up of 19 amino acids. Germline values: CDR1 LNHDA, CDR2 SQIVND (reference sequence). The DNA of the CDR3 is TGTGCCAGTAGTATAGGGCCGGGGGGGGCCCCGAGGAGGAACACTGAAGCTTTCTTT. Its translation: CASSIGPGGAPRRNTEAFF.

This clonotype was seen many times. V is TRBV27 and J is TRBJ2-1, with TRBD2 matching over 9 bases. The CDR3 has 15 residues. Germline CDR1 reads MNHEY; CDR2 reads SMNVEV (reference sequence). With 2 bases clipped from V and 12 bases from J, the junction kept 11 bases outside the gene matches. Here the CDR3 DNA reads TGTGCCAGCAGTTTAGGTGGGACTAGCAGCCGAAGGCAGTTCTTC. Translated, it gives CASSLGGTSSRRQFF.

This clonotype was recorded many times. The gene calls are TRBV5-1 and TRBJ1-4, with 7 positions matching TRBD1. The V and J ends lost 6 bases and 4 bases, in that order; junction bases with no gene match: 9. There are 15 residues in the CDR3. Germline loops: CDR1 SGHRS, CDR2 YFSETQ. The CDR3 DNA reads as TGCGCCAGCAACCAGGGGGACGGTTATAATGAAAAACTGTTTTTT. This translates into CASNQGDGYNEKLFF.

The genes are TRBV4-1 and TRBJ1-2; 8 bases line up with TRBD1. Trimming at V came to 4 bases and at J to 5 bases, leaving 3 bases not matched to a gene. From germline, CDR1 is MGHRA and CDR2 YSYEKL. The CDR3 runs to 13 residues. CDR3 in DNA: TGCGCCAGCAGCCTACAGGGGGTGTATGGCTACACCTTC. Its translation: CASSLQGVYGYTF.

This clonotype was seen many times. V and J are TRBV6-1 and TRBJ1-4, with 8 bases matching TRBD1. Germline CDR1 and CDR2: MNHNS and SASEGT. This CDR3 region has 14 residues. Trimming at V came to 7 bases and at J to 3 bases, leaving 4 bases not matched to a gene. The CDR3 loop is CASTMGQANEKLFF. The CDR3 DNA reads as TGTGCCAGCACTATGGGACAGGCTAATGAAAAACTGTTTTTT.

Regarding this clonotype: A much bigger clone sits one base away, suggesting this may be a read error. This sequence joins TRBV11-2 and TRBJ2-7; no clear D. CDR3 length equals 14 residues. V shed 3 bases and J shed 9 bases, with 18 bases lying between them. Germline CDR1 reads SGHAT; CDR2 reads FQNNGV. CDR3 protein: CASSFGPSGRGQYF. DNA of the CDR3: TGTGCCAGCAGCTTTGGGCCCTCCGGTCGCGGGCAGTACTTC.

This chain uses TRBV29-1 with TRBJ1-1, with D perhaps matching TRBD1 (6 bases). The ends were cut back, 8 bases at V and 1 base at J, with 14 bases in the middle. The V gene's germline CDR1 is SQVTM and CDR2 ANQGSEA. CDR3 length equals 13 residues. As DNA, the CDR3 is TGCAGCATAAGGACAGCTAAGAACACTGAAGCTTTCTTT. It is translated as CSIRTAKNTEAFF.

There are a few counts of this clonotype. The chain is built from TRBV27 and TRBJ1-5; TRBD1 agrees at 10 bases. The V segment lost 5 bases and the J segment 8 bases; nucleotides outside the gene matches: 6. CDR3 length: 14 residues. The V gene's germline CDR1 is MNHEY and CDR2 SMNVEV (reference sequence). The CDR3 DNA sequence: TGTGCCAGCAGTCCCCGACAGGGGGCAAAGCCCCAGCATTTT. Translated: CASSPRQGAKPQHF.

Of note for this clonotype: Just one base apart from a much larger clone, this may be a read error. This chain connects TRBV12-3 or TRBV12-4 to TRBJ1-1; D is perhaps TRBD1 (5 bases). This CDR3 contains 14 residues. The CDR3 DNA follows: TGTGCCAGCAGCCCCCGGGGTACGGACACTGAAGCTCTCTTT. Its protein product is CASSPRGTDTEALF.

This sequence joins TRBV19 and TRBJ2-2; D is unclear. This CDR3 region has 14 residues. CDR1 and CDR2 (germline): LNHDA, SQIVND (reference sequence). V lost 3 bases, J lost 1 base, and 6 bases lay in between. CDR3 in amino acids: CASSMLLNTGELFF. CDR3 DNA sequence: TGTGCCAGTAGTATGCTCTTGAACACCGGGGAGCTGTTTTTT.

J is TRBJ1-1 and V is TRBV24-1, with a possible D match to TRBD1 (6 bases). CDR3 size: 14 residues. Germline V gene sequence: CDR1 KGHDR, CDR2 SFDVKD. V dropped 4 bases and J dropped 1 base, with 9 bases sitting between them. DNA for the CDR3: TGTGCCACCAGTGACGGACAGCCGAACACTGAAGCTTTCTTT. Protein product: CATSDGQPNTEAFF.

The genes are TRBV28 and TRBJ2-1, with 10 bases aligning to TRBD2. Germline CDR1 is MDHEN and CDR2 is SYDVKM. V dropped 5 bases and J dropped 0; count of bases not matched to a gene: 16. The CDR3 runs to 20 residues. The CDR3 reads CASSRSSGSWGFNSYNEQFF. CDR3 coding DNA: TGTGCCAGCAGTCGGTCTAGCGGGAGTTGGGGTTTCAACTCCTACAATGAGCAGTTCTTC.

This clonotype came up many times. CDR3 nucleotides: TGTGCCAGCAGTTACTCCACCCAGGGTGGGAACGAAGCTTTCTTT. It translates to CASSYSTQGGNEAFF. This rearrangement joins TRBV6-6 to TRBJ1-1, with a possible D match to TRBD1 (5 bases). Trimming stripped 0 bases from V and 8 bases from J, with 16 bases between. Germline CDR1 reads MNHNY; CDR2 reads SVGAGI (reference sequence). This CDR3 contains 15 residues.

This clonotype was recorded at least ten times. This chain joins TRBV11-2 and TRBJ1-3; a weak D match, TRBD1 (5 bases). Trimming shortened V by 0 bases and J by 0 bases, and 9 bases separated the two germline ends. CDR1 is SGHAT and CDR2 is FQNNGV in the germline V gene. The CDR3 is 16 amino acids. CDR3 sequence (DNA): TGTGCCAGCAGCTTAGATTGGGGCGTCTCTGGAAACACCATATATTTT. Encoded protein: CASSLDWGVSGNTIYF.

The genes are TRBV9 and TRBJ1-2; D is possibly TRBD1 (6 bases). V was pared by 0 bases and J by 4 bases, with 13 bases between. The germline V gene encodes CDR1 SGDLS and CDR2 YYNGEE. The CDR3 has 15 residues. CDR3 in DNA: TGTGCCAGCAGCGTAGGAAGGGACATAGTCTATGGCTACACCTTC. This sequence encodes CASSVGRDIVYGYTF. The variable domain in full, completed from reference TRBV9 and TRBJ1-2, reads DSGVTQTPKHLITATGQRVTLRCSPRSGDLSVYWYQQSLDQGLQFLIQYYNGEERAKGNILERFSAQQFPDLHSELNLSSLELGDSALYFCASSVGRDIVYGYTFGSGTRLTVV.

The chain carries TRBV2 and TRBJ2-1; TRBD2 agrees at 10 bases. Germline V gives CDR1 SNHLY, CDR2 FYNNEI. This CDR3 is built from 15 residues. V trimming: 3 bases; J trimming: 14 bases; junction bases outside the gene matches: 13. CDR3 DNA sequence: TGTGCCAGCAGTGAGGAAGCGGGGGGGCAACTGACTGAGTTCTTC. Amino acid sequence: CASSEEAGGQLTEFF.

The table lists this clonotype with many counts. The CDR3 DNA reads TGTGCCAGCAGTCCGACAGGGGAGGGTAATACGCAGTATTTT. Its translation is CASSPTGEGNTQYF. This sequence joins TRBV28 and TRBJ2-3; possible D gene TRBD1, 8 bases. CDR3 length: 14 residues. CDR1 is MDHEN and CDR2 is SYDVKM in the germline V gene. With 5 bases removed from V and 7 bases from J, the gap between germline ends came to 16 bases.

This clonotype was counted at least ten times. The chain is built from TRBV9 and TRBJ1-2; the D gene is possibly TRBD1 (5 bases). V was trimmed by 3 bases and J by 2 bases, leaving 11 bases between them. CDR3 length: 14 amino acids. The germline CDR1 and CDR2 sequences are SGDLS and YYNGEE. CDR3 in DNA: TGTGCCAGCAGCGAGGGACCGAACAACTATGGCTACACCTTC. Translating it yields CASSEGPNNYGYTF.

This clonotype has a count of ten or more. The rearrangement links TRBV24-1 to TRBJ1-5; unclear D gene. The CDR3 contains 13 residues. V dropped 6 bases and J dropped 4 bases, with 9 bases sitting between them. Germline CDR1 is KGHDR and CDR2 is SFDVKD. This CDR3 is CATSPHGNQPQHF. The DNA of the CDR3 is TGTGCCACCAGTCCCCACGGTAATCAGCCCCAGCATTTT.

The table lists this clonotype with many counts. A much larger clone is a single base away; this may be a read error. The J gene is TRBJ2-7, the V gene TRBV2; TRBD2 is a possible D gene (6 bases). V was trimmed by 6 bases and J by 2 bases, leaving 14 bases between them. This CDR3 is 14 amino acids long. Germline CDR1 and CDR2: SNHLY and FYNNEI. The CDR3 spells CASRVNGTAYEQYF. The CDR3 DNA follows: TGTGCCAGCAGGGTTAACGGGACTGCCTACGAGCAGTACTTC.

This rearrangement joins TRBV20-1 to TRBJ2-1; TRBD2 is a possible D gene (6 bases). The germline V and J ends were trimmed by 6 bases and 4 bases, with 16 bases remaining between them. This CDR3 has 14 residues. Germline V gives CDR1 DFQATT, CDR2 SNEGSKA (reference sequence). As DNA, the CDR3 is TGCAGTGCGAACAGATTGGGGGGTTACAATGAGCAGTTCTTC. Translation: CSANRLGGYNEQFF.

This clonotype has a handful of counts. This rearrangement joins TRBV20-1 to TRBJ2-7; no definite D call. The V gene lost 3 bases and the J gene lost 0 bases, with 6 bases spanning the gap. Germline loops: CDR1 DFQATT, CDR2 SNEGSKA (reference sequence). This CDR3 region has 12 residues. CDR3 residues: CSASGFSYEQYF. The CDR3 coding sequence is TGCAGTGCTAGCGGGTTCTCCTACGAGCAGTACTTC.

The table lists this clonotype with a few counts. CDR3 in DNA: TGCGCCAGCAGCTTGGTCGACAGGCCCCTCAGGGGCAACGTCCTGACTTTC. It encodes CASSLVDRPLRGNVLTF. This chain joins TRBV5-1 and TRBJ2-6; D perhaps matches TRBD1 (6 bases). V was cut by 0 bases and J by 9 bases, with 19 bases left in between. This CDR3 is built from 17 residues. CDR1 SGHRS and CDR2 YFSETQ come from the germline V gene.

This chain connects TRBV28 to TRBJ1-1, with 9 nucleotides matching TRBD1. CDR3 size: 13 residues. Germline CDR1 and CDR2: MDHEN and SYDVKM. Trimming took 3 bases from V and 8 from J; bases not matched to a gene: 4. This CDR3 reads CASSLTGGWEAFF. The CDR3 DNA reads TGTGCCAGCAGTTTGACAGGGGGTTGGGAAGCTTTCTTT.

This clonotype was seen many times. The V gene is TRBV28, the J gene TRBJ2-5; TRBD1 agrees at 9 bases. The CDR3 spans 15 residues. With V trimmed by 4 bases and J by 3 bases, 6 bases remained unmatched. Germline CDR1 and CDR2: MDHEN and SYDVKM. The CDR3 DNA reads as TGTGCCAGCAGTTCCGGGACAGGGTGGAAAGAGACCCAGTACTTC. Amino acids: CASSSGTGWKETQYF.

The CDR3 bases are TGTGCCAGCAGTGGCGGTTTGCTAGCGGGAGGGGAGACCCAGTACTTC. This translates into CASSGGLLAGGETQYF. The chain recombines TRBV2 with TRBJ2-5, with 12 positions matching TRBD2. The CDR3 is 16 amino acids. Per germline, CDR1 SNHLY and CDR2 FYNNEI. After removal of 4 bases from V and 5 bases from J, the junction contained 8 bases not matched to a gene. The entire variable domain, with the rest obtained from reference TRBV2 and TRBJ2-5, is as follows: EPEVTQTPSHQVTQMGQEVILRCVPISNHLYFYWYRQILGQKVEFLVSFYNNEISEKSEIFDDQFSVERPDGSNFTLKIRSTKLEDSAMYFCASSGGLLAGGETQYFGPGTRLLVL.

Only a few counts were recorded for this clonotype. This chain links TRBV29-1 with TRBJ2-5; 9 bases map to TRBD1. Germline CDR1 reads SQVTM; CDR2 reads ANQGSEA. J gave up 7 bases and V 6 bases, and 12 bases lay outside the gene matches. The CDR3 runs to 14 residues. CDR3: CSVRTGTGSGTQYF. The CDR3 nucleotides are TGCAGCGTAAGAACCGGGACAGGGAGCGGGACCCAGTACTTC. Complete variable domain (other parts from reference TRBV29-1 and TRBJ2-5): SAVISQKPSRDICQRGTSLTIQCQVDSQVTMMFWYRQQPGQSLTLIATANQGSEATYESGFVIDKFPISRPNLTFSTLTVSNMSPEDSSIYLCSVRTGTGSGTQYFGPGTRLLVL.

The J gene is TRBJ2-1, the V gene TRBV10-1; TRBD1 matches 8 bases. The junction had 9 bases not matched to a gene; V was cut back by 2 bases and J by 6 bases. The V gene's germline CDR1 is WNHNN and CDR2 SYGVQD (reference sequence). This CDR3 has 16 amino acids. As DNA, the CDR3 is TGCGCCAGCAGTGAGCCTCTGACAGGGGCATCCAATGAGCAGTTCTTC. Its protein product is CASSEPLTGASNEQFF.

The table lists this clonotype with many counts. The rearrangement joins TRBV20-1 to TRBJ1-1, with 8 bases that match TRBD1. The germline CDR1 and CDR2 sequences are DFQATT and SNEGSKA (reference sequence). This CDR3 contains 12 residues. The CDR3 DNA sequence: TGCAGGGCGACAGGGGCGAACACTGAAGCTTTCTTT. Translating it yields CRATGANTEAFF.

Only a few counts were recorded for this clonotype. The gene calls are TRBV19 and TRBJ2-1; TRBD2 matches 7 bases. J was trimmed by 2 bases and V by 4 bases; bases with no gene match: 8. The V gene's germline CDR1 is LNHDA and CDR2 SQIVND (reference sequence). The CDR3 totals 16 residues. Here the CDR3 reads CASSNDLLAAYNEQFF. DNA of the CDR3: TGTGCCAGTAGTAACGACCTCCTAGCGGCCTACAATGAGCAGTTCTTC.